The following is a TCR beta chain sequence with its context. The PCR contained 60 Vbeta and 13 Jbeta primers. The protocol was immunoSEQ multiplex PCR, while the TCRdb copy is restricted to in-frame clones and leaves out a portion. The sample has around 110,000 clones, and its top ten clones hold 5.5% to 8%. V was clipped by 2 bases and J by 5 bases, with 10 bases between them. The CDR3 extends over 14 amino acids. The germline V gene has CDR1 SGHTA and CDR2 FQGNSA. The data stem from a study of cytomegalovirus exposure and HLA in healthy donors. The rearrangement joins TRBV7-2 to TRBJ2-1; no reliable D call. Sequencing was done on a sample of PBMCs. This TCR came from a man aged 35-49 years in good health and CMV-seropositive. DNA of the CDR3: TGTGCCAGCAGCTTAACAACGCAAAACAATGAGCAGTTCTTC. Protein sequence: CASSLTTQNNEQFF.